The rows below give T cell receptor beta chains drawn from one sample of a study of blood T cell repertoires in COVID-19. The data were produced by immunoSEQ multiplex PCR, yet TCRdb's version contains in-frame clones alone and is incomplete. The repertoire holds 250,000 to 350,000 clones, with roughly four fifths as singletons. Sequencing was performed on peripheral blood. Receptors originate from a person aged 65-85 years with COVID-19, enrolled during active disease. CDR3s include the opening cysteine and the closing phenylalanine or tryptophan. The order of the fields is clone size, J gene, V gene, D gene, CDR3 DNA, CDR3 protein. The D gene is left open where the match is weak. Size values are once, few and many counts, or a class for expanded clones, and some rows have none.

. | TRBJ2-7 | TRBV2 | TRBD2 | TGTGCCAGCAGTGAACTAGATCCCCCGGTGGGGGGGTCCGAGCAGTACTTC | CASSELDPPVGGSEQYF
. | TRBJ2-1 | TRBV11-3 | TRBD2 | TGTGCCAGCAGCTTACACTCAGCGGGAGTTAATGAGCAGTTCTTC | CASSLHSAGVNEQFF
. | TRBJ2-5 | TRBV7-9 | TRBD1 | TGTGCCAGCAGCGCTAGACAGGGTCTAGCCGAGACCCAGTACTTC | CASSARQGLAETQYF
. | TRBJ1-6 | TRBV10-1 | . | TGCGCCAGCAGTGAGCCGTCACGTCCCCCTACCCCGGGACAATTCAATTCACCCCTCCACTTT | CASSEPSRPPTPGQFNSPLHF
. | TRBJ2-1 | TRBV7-9 | TRBD2 | TGTGCCAGCAGCTTAGATCGGGGGGGGCCGAGGAATGAGCAGTTCTTC | CASSLDRGGPRNEQFF
few | TRBJ2-3 | TRBV27 | . | TGTGCCAGCAGTTGGCAGGGATACACAGATACGCAGTATTTT | CASSWQGYTDTQYF
. | TRBJ2-6 | TRBV28 | TRBD1 | TGTGCCAGCAGTAGATACGGACAGGGTTTCTCTGGGGCCAACGTCCTGACTTTC | CASSRYGQGFSGANVLTF
. | TRBJ2-5 | TRBV28 | TRBD1 | TGTGCCAGCCTCTCTTGGGCCAGGGGGCCGGGGGAGACCCAGTACTTC | CASLSWARGPGETQYF
. | TRBJ2-7 | TRBV5-5 | . | TGTGCCAGCAGCTTGATTAGCGGAACCTACGAGCAGTACTTC | CASSLISGTYEQYF
. | TRBJ2-7 | TRBV6-1 | TRBD2 | TGTGCCAGCAGTGAAGCGAGCGGGAGCGCCCTCGAGCAGTACTTC | CASSEASGSALEQYF
. | TRBJ2-3 | TRBV7-3 | TRBD2 | TGTGCCAGCAGCCCGGGAGCGGGAGCAGATACGCAGTATTTT | CASSPGAGADTQYF
. | TRBJ2-3 | TRBV27 | TRBD2 | TGTGCCAGCAGTTTAGGGACTAACACAGATACGCAGTATTTT | CASSLGTNTDTQYF
once | TRBJ2-2 | TRBV7-3 | . | TGTGCCAGCAGCTTAGGGGCCAGCCCGACCGGGGAGCTGTTTTTT | CASSLGASPTGELFF
. | TRBJ2-7 | TRBV11-2 | . | TGTGCCAGCAGTCTATACCGGGACTCCCTGTACTTC | CASSLYRDSLYF
. | TRBJ1-1 | TRBV5-5 | . | TGTGCCAGCAGCCCTGTGGTAAGAGACACTGAAGCTTTCTTT | CASSPVVRDTEAFF
once | TRBJ1-5 | TRBV4-3 | TRBD1 | TGCGCCAGCAGCCAAGATCAGGGGGGAGTCAGCAATCAGCCCCAGCATTTT | CASSQDQGGVSNQPQHF
. | TRBJ1-1 | TRBV12-3/TRBV12-4 | . | TGTGCCAGCAGTTTCATACAGGCTGAAGCTTTCTTT | CASSFIQAEAFF
. | TRBJ1-5 | TRBV2 | TRBD1 | TGTGCCAGCAGGGGGCAGGGGGCTGTGCATCAGCCCCAGCATTTT | CASRGQGAVHQPQHF
. | TRBJ2-3 | TRBV19 | TRBD2 | TGTGCCAGTAGTATGAGGAGCGGGGCAGATACGCAGTATTTT | CASSMRSGADTQYF
few | TRBJ1-1 | TRBV11-2 | . | TGTGCCAGCAGCTTAATTGCGGGCGGGAACACTGAAGCTTTCTTT | CASSLIAGGNTEAFF
. | TRBJ1-1 | TRBV27 | . | TGTGCCAGCAGTTTTGGTGTCGGGGGCACTGAAGCTTTCTTT | CASSFGVGGTEAFF
. | TRBJ2-3 | TRBV11-3 | TRBD2 | TGTGCCAGCAGTAAGGGCGGGGGGATCACAGATACGCAGTATTTT | CASSKGGGITDTQYF
few | TRBJ1-3 | TRBV2 | . | TGTGCCAGCCTTCAGGGTACTGGAAACACCATATATTTT | CASLQGTGNTIYF
once | TRBJ1-2 | TRBV2 | TRBD1 | TGTGCCAGCTTACGCGGGACAGGGGGCTATGGCTACACCTTC | CASLRGTGGYGYTF
. | TRBJ2-3 | TRBV5-4 | TRBD2 | TGTGCCAGCAGCCTGCGGGGGGGACGCACAGATACGCAGTATTTT | CASSLRGGRTDTQYF
. | TRBJ1-1 | TRBV5-4 | . | TGTGCCAGCAGCTTGAAGGGGTTGGGGGGGACGGACACTGAAGCTTTCTTT | CASSLKGLGGTDTEAFF
. | TRBJ2-7 | TRBV19 | TRBD1 | TGTGCCAGTAGTATTCGTGGGACAGGGGAGTACGAGCAGTACTTC | CASSIRGTGEYEQYF
. | TRBJ1-5 | TRBV6-1 | TRBD1 | TGTGCCAGCAGTGTACAGACAGGGACTCCCAATCAGCCCCAGCATTTT | CASSVQTGTPNQPQHF
few | TRBJ2-3 | TRBV28 | . | TGTGCCAGCAGTTTCCAGACCGGGGGGCGGCCAGATACGCAGTATTTT | CASSFQTGGRPDTQYF
once | TRBJ2-2 | TRBV5-5 | . | TGTGCCAGCAGTCACGTAGTCGCCGGGGAGCTGTTTTTT | CASSHVVAGELFF
. | TRBJ1-2 | TRBV7-2 | . | TGTGCCAGCAGCTTAGAGGAGTCGGGGAGGGGTTCCGGCTACACCTTC | CASSLEESGRGSGYTF
. | TRBJ2-7 | TRBV7-2 | TRBD2 | TGTGCCAGCAGCTTAACGGGAGGGACCTACGAGCAGTACTTC | CASSLTGGTYEQYF
. | TRBJ2-1 | TRBV19 | TRBD2 | TGTGCCAGTAGGGGGGAAGTCGGGAGGGCCTCCCATGAGCAGTTCTTC | CASRGEVGRASHEQFF
. | TRBJ1-2 | TRBV6-6 | TRBD1 | TGTGCCAGCAGTTCCAGGGGGAATGGCTACACCTTC | CASSSRGNGYTF
. | TRBJ2-1 | TRBV27 | . | TGTGCCAGCAGTAGGAACGGCGGTGAGCAGTTCTTC | CASSRNGGEQFF
. | TRBJ1-6 | TRBV11-2 | . | TGTGCCAGCAGCTTAGTTGGCCAGGGGCGGGGGTATTCACCCCTCCACTTT | CASSLVGQGRGYSPLHF
. | TRBJ2-7 | TRBV25-1 | TRBD2 | TGTGCCAGCAGTGCCGGGCCTAGCGGGACCTCATCCTCCTACGAGCAGTACTTC | CASSAGPSGTSSSYEQYF
once | TRBJ2-7 | TRBV2 | . | TGTGCCAGCAGTGAAGGACAGACGACCTACGAGCAGTACTTC | CASSEGQTTYEQYF
. | TRBJ1-1 | TRBV28 | . | TGTGCCAGCAGAAAGCTTTCCCCCGTCACTGAAGCTTTCTTT | CASRKLSPVTEAFF
once | TRBJ2-7 | TRBV4-1 | TRBD1 | TGCGCCAGCAGCTACGACAGGGGCCCCTACGAGCAGTACTTC | CASSYDRGPYEQYF
. | TRBJ1-2 | TRBV15 | . | TGTGCCACCAGCAGATATGGACTTTCCGGCTATGGCTACACCTTC | CATSRYGLSGYGYTF
. | TRBJ1-1 | TRBV6-6 | . | TGTGCCAGCAGTGGACGACAGGTGGTCGCAGCTTTCTTT | CASSGRQVVAAFF
. | TRBJ2-5 | TRBV27 | . | TGTGCCAGCAGTTTACTGCCCGGGGAGACCCAGTACTTC | CASSLLPGETQYF
. | TRBJ2-3 | TRBV18 | TRBD1 | TGTGCCAGCTCACCGGGACAGGGGACAAATACGCAGTATTTT | CASSPGQGTNTQYF
. | TRBJ1-5 | TRBV5-1 | . | TGCGCCAGCAGCCTCGGGGTGGGGGGGCTTTCTCCCCAGCATTTT | CASSLGVGGLSPQHF
. | TRBJ2-7 | TRBV4-1 | TRBD2 | TGCGCCAGCAGCCAAGAGGCGAGGACTAGGGTTGGGGAGCAGTACTTC | CASSQEARTRVGEQYF
. | TRBJ2-1 | TRBV18 | TRBD1 | TGTGCCAGCTCACCTACGTCCTCCGGACAGGCTCGTCCTCAGCAGTTCTTC | CASSPTSSGQARPQQFF
. | TRBJ1-1 | TRBV2 | . | TGTGCCAGCAGGAGAGACAGGAACACTGAAGCTTTCTTT | CASRRDRNTEAFF
. | TRBJ1-6 | TRBV7-8 | TRBD1 | TGTGCCAGCAACCCCGGGACAGGGATTTCACCCCTCCACTTT | CASNPGTGISPLHF
few | TRBJ2-1 | TRBV27 | TRBD2 | TGTGCCAGCAGTTCGCTAGCGGGATATAATGAGCAGTTCTTC | CASSSLAGYNEQFF
. | TRBJ2-5 | TRBV18 | TRBD1 | TGTGCCAGCTCACCAGGACTCGGACAGGGGGTGACCCAGTACTTC | CASSPGLGQGVTQYF
. | TRBJ2-5 | TRBV28 | TRBD1 | TGTGCCAGCAGTGAAACAGGGGGCCGGATACAAGAGACCCAGTACTTC | CASSETGGRIQETQYF
. | TRBJ1-6 | TRBV28 | TRBD1 | TGTGCCGGCTCCGGGACAGGGGTGACTAATTCACCCCTCCACTTT | CAGSGTGVTNSPLHF